Only one count was recorded for the clone carrying this T cell receptor beta chain. Its antigen is unidentified. Some clones are missing from TCRdb's copy, which holds only in-frame ones; the method was immunoSEQ multiplex PCR. The data show 100,000 to 140,000 clones, around 90% seen once. These data are taken from a study of T cell responses to AZD1222 COVID-19 vaccine. Germline values: CDR1 LGHDT, CDR2 YNNKEL (reference sequence). Trimming cost V 1 base and J 0 bases; bases outside gene matches: 6. The CDR3 covers 18 residues. Study results and limitations: Only a handful of people who got AZD1222 tested seropositive at baseline. Nearly half of spike-specific TCRs reportedly target unmutated variant regions.

The sequencing used peripheral blood, collected on day 0 of AZD1222 vaccination. The chain carries TRBV3-1 (or the pseudogene TRBV3-2) and TRBJ2-7; 13 bases line up with TRBD2. The TCR was taken from an adult in good health. As DNA, the CDR3 is TGTGCCAGCAGCCAAGGGGGGGGGACTAGCGGGACCTCCTACGAGCAGTACTTC. Its protein is CASSQGGGTSGTSYEQYF.